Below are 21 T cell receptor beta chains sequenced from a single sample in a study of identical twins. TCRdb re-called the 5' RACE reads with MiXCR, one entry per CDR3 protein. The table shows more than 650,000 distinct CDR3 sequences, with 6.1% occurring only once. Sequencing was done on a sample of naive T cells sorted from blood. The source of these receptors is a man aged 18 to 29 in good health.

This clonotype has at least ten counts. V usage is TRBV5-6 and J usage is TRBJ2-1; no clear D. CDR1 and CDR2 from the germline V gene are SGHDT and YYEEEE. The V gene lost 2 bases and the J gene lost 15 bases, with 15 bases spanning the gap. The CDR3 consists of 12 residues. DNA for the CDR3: TGTGCCAGCAGCTTTACCAGCAAGGTCCTGTTCTTC. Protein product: CASSFTSKVLFF.

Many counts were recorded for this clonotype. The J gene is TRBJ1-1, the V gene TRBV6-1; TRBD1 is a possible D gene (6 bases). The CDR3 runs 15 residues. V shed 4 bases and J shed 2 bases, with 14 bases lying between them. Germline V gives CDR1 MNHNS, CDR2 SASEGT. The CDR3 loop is CASSASGHLNTEAFF. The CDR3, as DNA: TGTGCCAGCAGTGCCTCGGGACACCTAAACACTGAAGCTTTCTTT.

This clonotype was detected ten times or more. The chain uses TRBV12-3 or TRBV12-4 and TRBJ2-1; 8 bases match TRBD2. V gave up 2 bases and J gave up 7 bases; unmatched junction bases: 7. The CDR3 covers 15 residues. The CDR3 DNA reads TGTGCCAGCAGTTTATTGGCGGGAGGCTTTAATGAGCAGTTCTTC. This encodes CASSLLAGGFNEQFF.

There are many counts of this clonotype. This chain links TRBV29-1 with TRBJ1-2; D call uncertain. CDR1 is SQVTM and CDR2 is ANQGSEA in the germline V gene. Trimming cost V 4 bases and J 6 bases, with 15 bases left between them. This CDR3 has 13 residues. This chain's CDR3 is CSVGMTDAHGYTF. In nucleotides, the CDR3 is TGCAGCGTTGGGATGACGGACGCCCATGGCTACACCTTC.

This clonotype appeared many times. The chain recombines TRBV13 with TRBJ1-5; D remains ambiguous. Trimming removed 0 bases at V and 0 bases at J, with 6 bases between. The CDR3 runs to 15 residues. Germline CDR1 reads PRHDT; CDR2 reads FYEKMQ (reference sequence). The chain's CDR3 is CASSLGHDSNQPQHF. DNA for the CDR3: TGTGCCAGCAGCTTAGGCCATGATAGCAATCAGCCCCAGCATTTT.

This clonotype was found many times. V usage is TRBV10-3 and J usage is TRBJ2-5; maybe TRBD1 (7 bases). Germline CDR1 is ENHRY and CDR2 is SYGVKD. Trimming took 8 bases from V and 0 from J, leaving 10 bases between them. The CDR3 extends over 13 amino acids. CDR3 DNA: TGTGCCATCCAGGGGGGATACCAAGAGACCCAGTACTTC. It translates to CAIQGGYQETQYF.

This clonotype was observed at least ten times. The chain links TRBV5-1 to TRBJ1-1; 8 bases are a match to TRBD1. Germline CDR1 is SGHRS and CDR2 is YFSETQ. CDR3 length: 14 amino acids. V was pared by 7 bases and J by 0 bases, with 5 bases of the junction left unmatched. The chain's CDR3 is CASRTGGMNTEAFF. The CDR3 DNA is TGCGCCAGCCGTACAGGGGGGATGAACACTGAAGCTTTCTTT.

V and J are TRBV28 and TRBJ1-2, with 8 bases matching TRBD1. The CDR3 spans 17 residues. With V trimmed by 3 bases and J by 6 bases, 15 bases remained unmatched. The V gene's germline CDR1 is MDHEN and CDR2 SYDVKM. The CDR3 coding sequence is TGTGCCAGCAGTTTCCCTACTACCCCAGGGGGCGCGCATGGCTACACCTTC. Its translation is CASSFPTTPGGAHGYTF.

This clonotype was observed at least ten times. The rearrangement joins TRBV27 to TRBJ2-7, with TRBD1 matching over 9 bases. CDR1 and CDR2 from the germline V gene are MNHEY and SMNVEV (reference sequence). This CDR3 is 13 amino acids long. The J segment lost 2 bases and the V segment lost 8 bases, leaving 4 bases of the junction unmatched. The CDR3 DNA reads TGTGCCAGCCGGGGACAGGGTCCCTACGAGCAGTACTTC. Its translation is CASRGQGPYEQYF.

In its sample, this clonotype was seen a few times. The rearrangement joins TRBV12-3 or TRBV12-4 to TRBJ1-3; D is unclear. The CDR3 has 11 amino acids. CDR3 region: CASASGNTIYF. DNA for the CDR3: TGTGCTTCTGCCTCTGGAAACACCATATATTTT.

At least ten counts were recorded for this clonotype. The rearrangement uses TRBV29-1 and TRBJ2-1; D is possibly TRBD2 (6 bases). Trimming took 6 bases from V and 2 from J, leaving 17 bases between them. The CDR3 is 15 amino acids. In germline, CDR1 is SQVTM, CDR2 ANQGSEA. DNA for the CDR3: TGCAGCGTCCCCTCGGGCGGGGCCACCTACAATGAGCAGTTCTTC. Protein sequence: CSVPSGGATYNEQFF.

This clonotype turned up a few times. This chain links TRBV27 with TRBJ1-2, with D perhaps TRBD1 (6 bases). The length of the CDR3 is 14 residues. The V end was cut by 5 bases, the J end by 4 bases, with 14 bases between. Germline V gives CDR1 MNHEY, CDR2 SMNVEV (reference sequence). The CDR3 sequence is CASSPGGASYGYTF. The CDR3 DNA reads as TGTGCCAGCAGTCCGGGGGGGGCCAGCTATGGCTACACCTTC.

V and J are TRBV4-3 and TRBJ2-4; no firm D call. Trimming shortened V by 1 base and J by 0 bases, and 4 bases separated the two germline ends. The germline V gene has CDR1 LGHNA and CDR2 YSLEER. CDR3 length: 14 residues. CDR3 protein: CASSQGLAKNIQYF. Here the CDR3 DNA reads TGCGCCAGCAGCCAAGGACTAGCCAAAAACATTCAGTACTTC.

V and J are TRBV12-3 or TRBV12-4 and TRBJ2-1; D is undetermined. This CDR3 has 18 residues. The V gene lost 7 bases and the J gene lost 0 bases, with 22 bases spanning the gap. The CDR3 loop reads CASKEGRSSDYSYNEQFF. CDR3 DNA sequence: TGTGCCAGCAAGGAAGGTAGATCGTCGGATTACTCCTACAATGAGCAGTTCTTC.

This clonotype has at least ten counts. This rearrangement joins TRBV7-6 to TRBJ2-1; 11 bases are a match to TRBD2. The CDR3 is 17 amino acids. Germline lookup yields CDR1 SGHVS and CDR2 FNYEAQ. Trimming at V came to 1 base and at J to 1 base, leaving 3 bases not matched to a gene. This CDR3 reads CASSLVGLADSYNEQFF. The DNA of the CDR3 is TGTGCCAGCAGCTTAGTGGGACTAGCGGATTCCTACAATGAGCAGTTCTTC.

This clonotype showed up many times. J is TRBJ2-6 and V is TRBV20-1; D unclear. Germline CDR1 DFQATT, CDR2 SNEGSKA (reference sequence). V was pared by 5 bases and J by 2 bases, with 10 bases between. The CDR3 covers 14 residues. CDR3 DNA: TGCAGTGCTGTGGCCGTCCCTGGGGCCAACGTCCTGACTTTC. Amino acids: CSAVAVPGANVLTF.

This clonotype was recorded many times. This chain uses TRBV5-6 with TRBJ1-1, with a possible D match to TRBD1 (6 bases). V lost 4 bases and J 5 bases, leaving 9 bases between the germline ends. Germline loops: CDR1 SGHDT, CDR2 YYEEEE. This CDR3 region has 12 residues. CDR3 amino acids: CASSRGRTEAFF. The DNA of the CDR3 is TGTGCCAGCAGCCGGGGGCGAACTGAAGCTTTCTTT.

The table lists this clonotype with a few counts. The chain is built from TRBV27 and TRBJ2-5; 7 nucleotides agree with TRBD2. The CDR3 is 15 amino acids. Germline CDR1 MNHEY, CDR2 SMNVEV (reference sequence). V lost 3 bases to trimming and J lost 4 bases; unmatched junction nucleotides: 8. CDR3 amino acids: CASSFVAGVRETQYF. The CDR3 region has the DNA TGTGCCAGCAGTTTCGTGGCGGGAGTCCGAGAGACCCAGTACTTC.

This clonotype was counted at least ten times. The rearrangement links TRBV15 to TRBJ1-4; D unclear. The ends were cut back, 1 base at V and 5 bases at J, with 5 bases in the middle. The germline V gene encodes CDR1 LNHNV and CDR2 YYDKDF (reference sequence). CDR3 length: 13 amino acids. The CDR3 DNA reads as TGTGCCACCAGCAGAGTGGGAAATGAAAAACTGTTTTTT. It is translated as CATSRVGNEKLFF.

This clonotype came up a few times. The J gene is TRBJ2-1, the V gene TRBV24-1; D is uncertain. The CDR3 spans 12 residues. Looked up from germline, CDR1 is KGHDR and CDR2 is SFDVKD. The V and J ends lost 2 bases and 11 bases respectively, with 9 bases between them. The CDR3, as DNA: TGTGCCACCAGTGATTCGGTAGGAAAGCAGTTCTTC. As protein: CATSDSVGKQFF.

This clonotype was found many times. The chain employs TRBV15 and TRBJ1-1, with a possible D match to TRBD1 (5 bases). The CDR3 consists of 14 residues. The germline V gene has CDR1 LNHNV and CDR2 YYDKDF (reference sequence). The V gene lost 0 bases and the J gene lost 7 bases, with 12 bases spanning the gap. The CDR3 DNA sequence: TGTGCCACCAGCAGAGAAGGGTCGACAGATGAAGCTTTCTTT. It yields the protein CATSREGSTDEAFF.